This T cell receptor (beta chain) derives from a study of monozygotic twins with inflammatory bowel disease. CDR3 length: 14 amino acids. The germline CDR1 and CDR2 sequences are MNHEY and SMNVEV (reference sequence). As concerns this clonotype: Its antigen is unknown.

A template switching step added UMIs, each with a 6-nucleotide sample barcode. TCRdb reprocessed the 5' RACE reads, with one entry per CDR3 protein and no DNA. The table gives some 130,000 distinct CDR3 sequences; the top ten clones make up roughly 1.2% of it. Findings of the study overall: The results supported no single strong signal or clonotype associated with IBD. Immunosuppressive treatments were not uniform, and this may have added variability to patient repertoires. Healthy co-twins had higher TCRbeta inverse Simpson diversity than their IBD twins.

The rearrangement links TRBV27 to TRBJ2-7; no DNA is available, so the TRBD1 call from TCRdb remains unchecked. The clonotype comes from a human donor with ulcerative colitis or Crohn's disease, or a healthy co-twin of an affected twin (not recorded which). The sample consisted of blood. CDR3: CASRITGQTYEQYF.